The clone carrying this T cell receptor beta chain was picked up many times. Its antigen is not known. Deletions cut 2 bases from V and 1 base from J, with 5 bases between. Germline V gene sequence: CDR1 LGHDT, CDR2 YNNKEL (reference sequence). The CDR3 spans 13 residues. The data were taken from a study of CD8 T cells in ankylosing spondylitis. Study results and caveats: Several highly homologous variants made up a TCR beta motif, and this motif appeared characteristic of ankylosing spondylitis blood.

Preparation of TCR beta libraries was done by quantitative 5'-RACE with molecular barcodes. TCRdb independently ran MiXCR on the 5' RACE reads; one entry per CDR3 protein. The table includes around 490,000 distinct CDR3 sequences, under 5.5% detected once. The gene calls are TRBV3-1 and TRBJ1-2; tentative D call: TRBD1 (5 bases). The sample taken for sequencing was blood, either unsorted or a sorted T cell fraction (not recorded which). The receptor was derived from a male donor with ankylosing spondylitis. The CDR3 region has the DNA TGTGCCAGCAGCCAAAGGGGTAACTATGGCTACACCTTC. Its translation: CASSQRGNYGYTF.